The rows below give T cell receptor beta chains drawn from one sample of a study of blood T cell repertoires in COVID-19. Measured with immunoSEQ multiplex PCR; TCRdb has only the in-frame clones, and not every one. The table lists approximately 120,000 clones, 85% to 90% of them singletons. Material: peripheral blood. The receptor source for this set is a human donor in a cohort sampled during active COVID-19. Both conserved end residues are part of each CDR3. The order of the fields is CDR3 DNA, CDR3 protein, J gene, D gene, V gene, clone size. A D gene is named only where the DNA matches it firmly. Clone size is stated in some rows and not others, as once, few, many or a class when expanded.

TGTGCCAGCAGTTTGGAGGCCCGCGGGACCCAGTACTTC | CASSLEARGTQYF | TRBJ2-5 | - | TRBV28 | -
TGTGCCAGCAGCTCGGACAGGGTCACTGAAGCTTTCTTT | CASSSDRVTEAFF | TRBJ1-1 | TRBD1 | TRBV5-4 | -
TGTGCCATCAGGGCTAGCGGGGGCCGGACCGGGGAGCTGTTTTTT | CAIRASGGRTGELFF | TRBJ2-2 | TRBD2 | TRBV10-3 | -
TGTGCCAGCAACGGTCGCGGGGGGGGCTGGTCTGAAGCTTTCTTT | CASNGRGGGWSEAFF | TRBJ1-1 | - | TRBV27 | -
TGCGCCAGCAGCCAAGATTCCGGACCCCCAGGGTCACCCCGCTACTTCGAGCAGTACTTC | CASSQDSGPPGSPRYFEQYF | TRBJ2-7 | - | TRBV4-3 | -
TGTGCCAGCAGCGGCGGACTAGCGGGATCCTACGAGCAGTACTTC | CASSGGLAGSYEQYF | TRBJ2-7 | TRBD2 | TRBV9 | -
TGTGCCAGCAGTGACTCAGCAGGGTATTCACCCCTCCACTTT | CASSDSAGYSPLHF | TRBJ1-6 | - | TRBV6-4 | -
TGTGCCAGCAGTTTGGCTAGCGCGGGCGAGCAGTACTTC | CASSLASAGEQYF | TRBJ2-7 | - | TRBV27 | -
TGTGCCAGCAGTCTTTCCGGGACAGGGGCCCACGAGCAGTACTTC | CASSLSGTGAHEQYF | TRBJ2-7 | TRBD1 | TRBV2 | -
TGTGCCAGCCTAACAGGGGGAGTCAATCAGCCCCAGCATTTT | CASLTGGVNQPQHF | TRBJ1-5 | TRBD1 | TRBV6-5 | -
TGCAGTGCTCAGACAGATTACGAGCAGTACTTC | CSAQTDYEQYF | TRBJ2-7 | - | TRBV20-1 | -
TGTGCCATCAGTAGGAACCCGGGACAGATGAACACTGAAGCTTTCTTT | CAISRNPGQMNTEAFF | TRBJ1-1 | TRBD1 | TRBV10-3 | -
TGTGCCAGCAGCGTGGGGGCAGGTGGGAACACTGAAGCTTTCTTT | CASSVGAGGNTEAFF | TRBJ1-1 | - | TRBV14 | -
TGTGCCAGCAGTTTTAGCAGGGCTGATCAGCCCCAGCATTTT | CASSFSRADQPQHF | TRBJ1-5 | - | TRBV27 | few